These 8 T cell receptor beta chains share one sample of origin, sequenced in a study of T cell responses to AZD1222 COVID-19 vaccine. The assay was immunoSEQ multiplex PCR, and TCRdb's table has in-frame clones only and misses some. This table holds approximately 150,000 clones, 86% found once. The sequenced sample was peripheral blood, obtained 28 days after the second AZD1222 dose. Every receptor here comes from an adult who received the AZD1222 COVID-19 vaccine.

The chain is built from TRBV19 and TRBJ2-1; TRBD2 aligns across 10 bases. CDR1 LNHDA and CDR2 SQIVND come from the germline V gene (reference sequence). V shed 8 bases, J shed 4 bases, and the junction held 5 bases outside the gene matches. The CDR3 runs to 14 residues. The CDR3 DNA is TGTGCCAGTGCTAGCGGGAGTTCTTACAATGAGCAGTTCTTC. It codes for CASASGSSYNEQFF.

This rearrangement joins TRBV23-1 to TRBJ1-3; D is undetermined. TRBV23-1 is marked as an open reading frame, function uncertain. V was clipped by 8 bases and J by 0 bases, with 11 bases between them. The CDR3 is 14 residues long. CDR3 DNA: TGCGCCAGCGGGAGCTGGAACTCTGGAAACACCATATATTTT. The encoded protein is CASGSWNSGNTIYF.

The chain joins TRBV12-3 or TRBV12-4 to TRBJ2-1; tentatively, D is TRBD1 or TRBD2 (5 bases each). V was shortened by 5 bases and J by 9 bases, with 8 bases between the two germline ends. This CDR3 comprises 11 residues. The CDR3 region has the DNA TGTGCCAGCAGTCCAGGGAGTGAGCAGTTCTTC. Its translation is CASSPGSEQFF.

V usage is TRBV18 and J usage is TRBJ2-6; possibly TRBD1 or TRBD2 for D (7 bases each). Germline CDR1 and CDR2: KGHSH and LQKENI. Trimming removed 6 bases from V and 3 bases from J, with 18 bases in between. This CDR3 is built from 17 residues. DNA for the CDR3: TGTGCCAGCTCCCCGAGGGGAGGGGGCTTTGGGGCCAACGTCCTGACTTTC. Translating gives CASSPRGGGFGANVLTF.

This clone has more than one count but fewer than ten. The V and J genes are TRBV7-9 and TRBJ1-5; D remains ambiguous. Germline V gene data show CDR1 as SEHNR and CDR2 as FQNEAQ (reference sequence). The CDR3 spans 18 residues. Deletions cut 3 bases from V and 2 bases from J, with 20 bases between. The CDR3 here is CASSFHSWDLIGNQPQHF. CDR3 sequence (DNA): TGTGCCAGCAGCTTCCACTCCTGGGATCTCATAGGCAATCAGCCCCAGCATTTT.

V and J are TRBV7-9 and TRBJ1-2, with no clear D. There are 12 residues in the CDR3. Trimming took off 9 bases at V and 7 bases at J, with 15 bases between the two ends. CDR1 SEHNR and CDR2 FQNEAQ come from the germline V gene (reference sequence). The CDR3 loop reads CASPTAAGGYTF. The CDR3, as DNA: TGTGCCAGTCCAACAGCCGCCGGTGGCTACACCTTC.

The V call is TRBV5-6, the J call TRBJ1-5; the D is unclear. Trimming removed 3 bases from V and 4 bases from J, with 14 bases in between. This CDR3 contains 15 residues. The germline V gene has CDR1 SGHDT and CDR2 YYEEEE. CDR3: CASSSTGSRNQPQHF. As DNA, the CDR3 is TGTGCCAGCAGCTCAACGGGGTCTAGGAATCAGCCCCAGCATTTT.

The chain carries TRBV10-3 and TRBJ2-3; a possible D gene is TRBD2 (5 bases). The CDR3 totals 14 residues. Germline lookup yields CDR1 ENHRY and CDR2 SYGVKD. V was cut by 6 bases and J by 5 bases, with 15 bases left in between. CDR3 protein: CAISPEVPGDTQYF. In DNA, the CDR3 is TGTGCCATCAGCCCGGAGGTCCCCGGAGATACGCAGTATTTT.